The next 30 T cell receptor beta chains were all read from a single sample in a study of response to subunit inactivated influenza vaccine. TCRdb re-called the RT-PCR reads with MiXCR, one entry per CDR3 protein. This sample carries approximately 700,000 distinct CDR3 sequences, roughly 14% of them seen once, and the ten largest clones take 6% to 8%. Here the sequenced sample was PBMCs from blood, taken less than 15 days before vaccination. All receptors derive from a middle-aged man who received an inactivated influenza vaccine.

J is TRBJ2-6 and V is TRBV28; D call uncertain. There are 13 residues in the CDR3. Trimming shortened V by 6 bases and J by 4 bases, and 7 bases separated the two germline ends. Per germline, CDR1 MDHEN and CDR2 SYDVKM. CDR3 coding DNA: TGTGCCAGCAGACAGTCCGGGGCCAACGTCCTGACTTTC. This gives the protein CASRQSGANVLTF.

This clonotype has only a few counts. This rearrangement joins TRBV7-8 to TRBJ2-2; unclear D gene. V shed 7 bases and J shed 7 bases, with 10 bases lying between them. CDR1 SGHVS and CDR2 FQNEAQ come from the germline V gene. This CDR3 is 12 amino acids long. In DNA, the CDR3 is TGTGCCAGCACCCCTTGGGGCGGGGAGCTGTTTTTT. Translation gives CASTPWGGELFF.

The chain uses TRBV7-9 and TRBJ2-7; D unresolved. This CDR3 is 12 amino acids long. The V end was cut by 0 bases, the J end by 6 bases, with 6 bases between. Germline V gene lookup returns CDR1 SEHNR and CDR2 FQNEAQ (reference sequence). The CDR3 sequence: CASSLAAPEQYF. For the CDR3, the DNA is TGTGCCAGCAGCTTAGCGGCTCCCGAGCAGTACTTC.

The CDR3 DNA reads TGCAGCGTTGAGGAGGGGTACGGCGGGGAGCTGTTTTTT. Residues: CSVEEGYGGELFF. This chain links TRBV29-1 with TRBJ2-2; TRBD2 is a possible D gene (6 bases). V was trimmed by 3 bases and J by 7 bases, leaving 12 bases between them. Germline V lookup: CDR1 SQVTM, CDR2 ANQGSEA. The length of the CDR3 is 13 residues.

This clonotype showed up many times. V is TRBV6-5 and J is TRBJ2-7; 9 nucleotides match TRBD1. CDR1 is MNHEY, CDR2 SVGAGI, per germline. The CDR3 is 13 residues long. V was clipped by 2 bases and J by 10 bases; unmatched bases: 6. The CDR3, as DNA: TGTGCCAGCAGTTACACCGGGACAGGGTATCAGTACTTC. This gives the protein CASSYTGTGYQYF.

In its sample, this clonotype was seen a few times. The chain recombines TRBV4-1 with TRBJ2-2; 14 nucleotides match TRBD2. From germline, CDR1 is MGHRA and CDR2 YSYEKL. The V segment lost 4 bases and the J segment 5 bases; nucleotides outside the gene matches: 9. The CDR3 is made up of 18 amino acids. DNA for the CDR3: TGCGCCAGCAGCCCAGCGGGACTAGCGGGAGTAGGAACCGGGGAGCTGTTTTTT. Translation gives CASSPAGLAGVGTGELFF.

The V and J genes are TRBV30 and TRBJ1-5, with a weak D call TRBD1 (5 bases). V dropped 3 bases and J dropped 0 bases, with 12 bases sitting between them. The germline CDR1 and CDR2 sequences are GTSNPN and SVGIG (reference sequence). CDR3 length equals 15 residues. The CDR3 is CAWRPRGVSNQPQHF. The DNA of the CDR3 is TGTGCCTGGAGGCCTCGGGGGGTTAGCAATCAGCCCCAGCATTTT.

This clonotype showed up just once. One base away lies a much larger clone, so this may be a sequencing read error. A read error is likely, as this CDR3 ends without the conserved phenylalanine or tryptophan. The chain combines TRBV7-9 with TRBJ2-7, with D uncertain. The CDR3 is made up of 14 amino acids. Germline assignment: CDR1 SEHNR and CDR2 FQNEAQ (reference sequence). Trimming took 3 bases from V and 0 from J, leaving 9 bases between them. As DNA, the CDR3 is TGTGCCAGCAGCTTCGGACGGTTCTCCTACGAGCAGTACTTA. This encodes CASSFGRFSYEQYL.

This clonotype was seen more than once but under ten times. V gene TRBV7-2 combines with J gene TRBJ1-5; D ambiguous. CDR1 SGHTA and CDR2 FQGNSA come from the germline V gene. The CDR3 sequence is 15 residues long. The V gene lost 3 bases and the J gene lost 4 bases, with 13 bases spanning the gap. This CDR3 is CASSFFGGRNQPQHF. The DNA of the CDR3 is TGTGCCAGCAGCTTCTTTGGTGGCCGGAATCAGCCCCAGCATTTT.

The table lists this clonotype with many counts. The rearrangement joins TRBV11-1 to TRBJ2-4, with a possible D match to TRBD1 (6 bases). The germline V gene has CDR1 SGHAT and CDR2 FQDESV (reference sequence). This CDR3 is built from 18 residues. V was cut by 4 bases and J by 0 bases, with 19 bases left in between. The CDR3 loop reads CASSSTDRPPIAKNIQYF. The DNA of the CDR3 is TGTGCCAGCAGCTCGACCGACAGGCCCCCCATAGCCAAAAACATTCAGTACTTC.

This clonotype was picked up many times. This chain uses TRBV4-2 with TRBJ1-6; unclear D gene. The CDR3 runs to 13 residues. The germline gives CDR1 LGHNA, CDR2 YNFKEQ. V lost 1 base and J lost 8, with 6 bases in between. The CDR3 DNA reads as TGTGCCAGCAGCCAAGGGTGGGATTCACCCCTCCACTTT. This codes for CASSQGWDSPLHF.

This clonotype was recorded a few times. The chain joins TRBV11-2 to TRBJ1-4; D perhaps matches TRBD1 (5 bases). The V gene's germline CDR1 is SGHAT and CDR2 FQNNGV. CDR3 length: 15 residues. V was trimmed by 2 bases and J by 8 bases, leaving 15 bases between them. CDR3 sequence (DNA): TGTGCCAGCAGCTTATTAACTGGGGGGGAAGAAAAACTGTTTTTT. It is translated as CASSLLTGGEEKLFF.

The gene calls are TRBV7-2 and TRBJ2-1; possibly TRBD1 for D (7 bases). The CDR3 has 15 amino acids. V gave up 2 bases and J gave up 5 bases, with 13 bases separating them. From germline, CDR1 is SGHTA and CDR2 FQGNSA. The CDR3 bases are TGTGCCAGCAGCTTATTAGGCAGGGGGGACAATGAGCAGTTCTTC. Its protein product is CASSLLGRGDNEQFF.

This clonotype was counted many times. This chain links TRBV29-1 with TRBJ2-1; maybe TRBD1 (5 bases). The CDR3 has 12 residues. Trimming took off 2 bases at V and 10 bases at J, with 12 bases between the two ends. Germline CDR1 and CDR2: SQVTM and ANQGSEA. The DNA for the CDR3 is TGCAGCGTTGAAAAGGGGTTCGGGGAGCAGTTCTTC. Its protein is CSVEKGFGEQFF.

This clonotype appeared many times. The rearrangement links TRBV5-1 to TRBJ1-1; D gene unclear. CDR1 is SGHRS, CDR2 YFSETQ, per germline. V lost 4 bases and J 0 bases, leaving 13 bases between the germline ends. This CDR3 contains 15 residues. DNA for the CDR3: TGCGCCAGCAGCCCCAGAGGGAACTTGAACACTGAAGCTTTCTTT. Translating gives CASSPRGNLNTEAFF.

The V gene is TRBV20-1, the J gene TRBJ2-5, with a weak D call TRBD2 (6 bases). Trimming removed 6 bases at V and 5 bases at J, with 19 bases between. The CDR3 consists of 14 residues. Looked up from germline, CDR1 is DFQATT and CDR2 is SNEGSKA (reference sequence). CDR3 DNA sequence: TGCAGTGCAATAGCGGCCCCAAGGCAGGAGACCCAGTACTTC. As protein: CSAIAAPRQETQYF.

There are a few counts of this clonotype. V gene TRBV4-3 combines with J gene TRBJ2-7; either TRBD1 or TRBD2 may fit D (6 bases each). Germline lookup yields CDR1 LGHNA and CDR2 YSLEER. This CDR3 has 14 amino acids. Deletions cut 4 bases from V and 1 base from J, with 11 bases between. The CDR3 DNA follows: TGCGCCAGCAGCCCCCGGGGGCAGTCCTACGAGCAGTACTTC. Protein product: CASSPRGQSYEQYF.

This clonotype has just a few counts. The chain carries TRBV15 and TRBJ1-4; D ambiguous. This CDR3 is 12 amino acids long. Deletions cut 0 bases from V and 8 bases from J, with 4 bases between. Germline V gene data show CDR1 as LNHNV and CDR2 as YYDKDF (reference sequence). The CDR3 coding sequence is TGTGCCACCAGCAGAGATTACGAAAAACTGTTTTTT. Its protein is CATSRDYEKLFF.

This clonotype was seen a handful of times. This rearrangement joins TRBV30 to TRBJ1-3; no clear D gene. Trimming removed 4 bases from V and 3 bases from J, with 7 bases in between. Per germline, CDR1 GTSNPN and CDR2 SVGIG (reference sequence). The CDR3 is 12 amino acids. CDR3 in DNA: TGTGCCTGGATAAGTTTTGGAAACACCATATATTTT. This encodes CAWISFGNTIYF.

CDR3 protein: CASTPNRLDESYEQYF. The CDR3 region has the DNA TGTGCCAGCACCCCCAACAGGCTGGACGAGTCCTACGAGCAGTACTTC. The chain joins TRBV6-2 or TRBV6-3 to TRBJ2-7, with a tentative D call TRBD1 (5 bases). This CDR3 is built from 16 residues. Germline V CDR1 and CDR2: MNHEY, SVGEGT. V was shortened by 7 bases and J by 1 base, with 20 bases between the two germline ends.

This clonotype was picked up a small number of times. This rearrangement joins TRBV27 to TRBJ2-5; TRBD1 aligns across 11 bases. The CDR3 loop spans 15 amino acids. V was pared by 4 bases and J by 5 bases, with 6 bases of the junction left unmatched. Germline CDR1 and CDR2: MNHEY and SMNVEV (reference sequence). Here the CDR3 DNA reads TGTGCCAGCAGTTGGACAGGGGGCATACGTGAGACCCAGTACTTC. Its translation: CASSWTGGIRETQYF.

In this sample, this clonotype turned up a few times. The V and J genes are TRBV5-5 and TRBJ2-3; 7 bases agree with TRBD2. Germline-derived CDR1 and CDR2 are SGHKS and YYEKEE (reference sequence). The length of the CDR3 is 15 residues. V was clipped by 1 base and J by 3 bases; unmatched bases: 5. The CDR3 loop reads CASSLSGAGTDTQYF. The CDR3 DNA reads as TGTGCCAGCAGCTTGTCTGGAGCGGGGACAGATACGCAGTATTTT.

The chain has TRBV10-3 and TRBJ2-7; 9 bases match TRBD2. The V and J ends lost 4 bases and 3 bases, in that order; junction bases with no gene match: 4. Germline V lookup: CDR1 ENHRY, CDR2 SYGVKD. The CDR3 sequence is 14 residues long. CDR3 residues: CAISVSGGHYEQYF. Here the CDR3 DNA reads TGTGCCATCAGTGTGAGCGGGGGGCACTACGAGCAGTACTTC.

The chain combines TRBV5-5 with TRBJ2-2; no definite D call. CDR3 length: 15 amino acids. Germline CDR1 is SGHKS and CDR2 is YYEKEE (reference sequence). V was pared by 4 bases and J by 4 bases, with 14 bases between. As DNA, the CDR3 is TGTGCCAGCAGCCCTGTTAGAGTTTCCACCGGGGAGCTGTTTTTT. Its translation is CASSPVRVSTGELFF.

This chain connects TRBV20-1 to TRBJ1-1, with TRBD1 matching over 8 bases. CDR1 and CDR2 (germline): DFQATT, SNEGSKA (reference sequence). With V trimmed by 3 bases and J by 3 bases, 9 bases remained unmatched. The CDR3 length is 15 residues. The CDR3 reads CSASPGQARDTEAFF. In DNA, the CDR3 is TGCAGTGCTAGCCCGGGACAGGCTAGGGACACTGAAGCTTTCTTT.

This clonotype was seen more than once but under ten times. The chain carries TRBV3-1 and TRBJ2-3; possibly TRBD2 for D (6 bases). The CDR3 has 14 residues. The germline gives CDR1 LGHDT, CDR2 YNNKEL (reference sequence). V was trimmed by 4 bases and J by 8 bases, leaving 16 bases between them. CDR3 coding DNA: TGTGCCAGCAGCCCTCGGGGTAGCGGAGCTACGCAGTATTTT. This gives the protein CASSPRGSGATQYF.

The CDR3 loop reads CASSLDRWISGRAAETQYF. The CDR3 DNA is TGTGCCAGCAGCCTGGACCGCTGGATTAGCGGGAGGGCCGCAGAGACCCAGTACTTC. V usage is TRBV12-3 or TRBV12-4 and J usage is TRBJ2-5; 11 bases map to TRBD2. With V trimmed by 6 bases and J by 4 bases, 19 bases remained unmatched. This CDR3 has 19 residues.

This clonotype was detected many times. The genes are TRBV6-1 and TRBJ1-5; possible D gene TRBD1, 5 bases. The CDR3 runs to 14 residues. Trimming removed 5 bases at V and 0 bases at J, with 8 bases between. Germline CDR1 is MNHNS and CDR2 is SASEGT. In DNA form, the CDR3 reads TGTGCCAGCAGTCGACAGATTAGCAATCAGCCCCAGCATTTT. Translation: CASSRQISNQPQHF.

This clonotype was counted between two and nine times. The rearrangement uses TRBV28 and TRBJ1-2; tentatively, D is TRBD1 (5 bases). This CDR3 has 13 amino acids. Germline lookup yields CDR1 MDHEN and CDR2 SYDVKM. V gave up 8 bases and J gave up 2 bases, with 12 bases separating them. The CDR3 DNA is TGTGCCAGCGGGGCAGGGACCAACTATGGCTACACCTTC. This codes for CASGAGTNYGYTF.

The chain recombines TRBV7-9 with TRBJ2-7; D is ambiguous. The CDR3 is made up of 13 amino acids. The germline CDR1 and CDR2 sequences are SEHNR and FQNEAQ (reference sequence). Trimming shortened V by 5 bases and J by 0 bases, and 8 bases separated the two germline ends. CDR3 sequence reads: CASSQLSSYEQYF. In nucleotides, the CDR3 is TGTGCCAGCAGCCAATTGAGCTCCTACGAGCAGTACTTC.